This T cell receptor (beta chain) was captured in a study of T cell repertoires in cytomegalovirus infection. Study at large: Matching HLA type and CMV infection were both indicated by public TCR beta signatures. Study results and caveats: HLA-C-restricted, CMV-specific TCR beta clonotypes were dominant ex vivo.

The CDR3 sequence is 14 residues long. V lost 0 bases to trimming and J lost 6 bases, with 12 bases between them. Per the germline V gene, CDR1 is SGHAT and CDR2 is FQNNGV. Points on this clonotype: Its antigen is still unknown.

TCRdb itself ran the reads through MiXCR, one entry per CDR3 protein. This sample yields some 450,000 distinct CDR3 sequences, of which approximately 31% are seen a single time; approximately 15% belongs to the top ten. The chain carries TRBV11-2 and TRBJ2-7; tentative D call: TRBD2 (5 bases). The sample taken for sequencing was PBMCs. The sequence was obtained from a human donor in good health (CMV status not recorded). Some clones in this sample may be carry-over from other donors' samples. CDR3 in DNA: TGTGCCAGCAGCTTAGAGGGAGCTTGGCCCGAGCAGTACTTC. It is translated as CASSLEGAWPEQYF.